The 21 T cell receptor beta chains given below trace back to one sample, sequenced in a study of identical twins. MiXCR, run by TCRdb on the 5' RACE reads, gives a single entry per CDR3 protein. The sample shows a few hundred thousand distinct CDR3 sequences, 5.5% to 7.5% of them seen only once. The same data also went into a second study, on T cells expressing NK-cell markers.

Source material: CD8+ T cells sorted from blood. The receptors here all came from a woman aged 18-29 years in good health.

Many counts were recorded for this clonotype. This chain joins TRBV7-9 and TRBJ1-2; D is unresolved. Germline CDR1 is SEHNR and CDR2 is FQNEAQ (reference sequence). There are 14 residues in the CDR3. V was clipped by 0 bases and J by 3 bases, with 8 bases between them. CDR3 in amino acids: CASSLAGEDYGYTF. The CDR3 bases are TGTGCCAGCAGCTTAGCCGGAGAGGACTATGGCTACACCTTC.

This clonotype occurred a few times. The chain is built from TRBV2 and TRBJ2-1, with 9 bases matching TRBD1. This CDR3 region has 14 residues. Germline V CDR1 and CDR2: SNHLY, FYNNEI. J was trimmed by 6 bases and V by 6 bases; bases with no gene match: 6. As DNA, the CDR3 is TGTGCCAGCAGGGGACAGGGTTTTTTCAATGAGCAGTTCTTC. Translated, it gives CASRGQGFFNEQFF. Using reference TRBV2 and TRBJ2-1 for the parts outside the CDR3, the full variable domain is EPEVTQTPSHQVTQMGQEVILRCVPISNHLYFYWYRQILGQKVEFLVSFYNNEISEKSEIFDDQFSVERPDGSNFTLKIRSTKLEDSAMYFCASRGQGFFNEQFFGPGTRLTVL.

This clonotype came up a few times. V is TRBV12-3 or TRBV12-4 and J is TRBJ2-2; D not resolved. Trimming stripped 6 bases from V and 0 bases from J, with 11 bases between. This CDR3 contains 15 residues. CDR3 region: CASSPLLPNTGELFF. CDR3 coding DNA: TGTGCCAGCAGCCCTCTTTTACCGAACACCGGGGAGCTGTTTTTT.

This clonotype was seen a few times. The chain couples TRBV7-9 to TRBJ2-1; 8 bases match TRBD2. V lost 1 base to trimming and J lost 4 bases; unmatched junction nucleotides: 6. From germline, CDR1 is SEHNR and CDR2 FQNEAQ (reference sequence). This CDR3 has 16 residues. The CDR3 sequence: CASSLGWRGVYNEQFF. The CDR3 coding sequence is TGTGCCAGCAGCTTAGGTTGGCGGGGGGTATACAATGAGCAGTTCTTC.

The chain links TRBV2 to TRBJ2-2; D perhaps matches TRBD2 (5 bases). The length of the CDR3 is 19 residues. V was trimmed by 4 bases and J by 1 base, leaving 22 bases between them. Germline V gene sequence: CDR1 SNHLY, CDR2 FYNNEI. CDR3 sequence: CASSASLAGPDRNTGELFF. The CDR3 coding sequence is TGTGCCAGCAGTGCTAGTCTAGCTGGCCCTGATCGGAACACCGGGGAGCTGTTTTTT.

The sample holds many counts of this clonotype. Written as DNA, the CDR3 is TGCGCCAGCAGCTTGGTGGGGTATAGGACAGATACGCAGTATTTT. Translating it yields CASSLVGYRTDTQYF. The J gene is TRBJ2-3, the V gene TRBV5-1; D gene uncertain. The V end was cut by 0 bases, the J end by 3 bases, with 11 bases between. The CDR3 loop spans 15 amino acids. Germline V lookup: CDR1 SGHRS, CDR2 YFSETQ.

This clonotype was found a few times. The V and J genes are TRBV7-9 and TRBJ2-7; D may be TRBD1 or TRBD2 (5 bases each). CDR1 is SEHNR, CDR2 FQNEAQ, per germline (reference sequence). CDR3 size: 15 residues. With 4 bases removed from V and 0 bases from J, the gap between germline ends came to 13 bases. The CDR3 sequence is CASSWSGTVSYEQYF. The CDR3 nucleotides are TGTGCCAGCAGCTGGAGTGGGACCGTCTCCTACGAGCAGTACTTC.

The chain uses TRBV7-9 and TRBJ1-2, with D uncertain. The V gene's germline CDR1 is SEHNR and CDR2 FQNEAQ (reference sequence). The germline V and J ends were trimmed by 5 bases and 4 bases, with 5 bases remaining between them. The CDR3 sequence is 11 residues long. The CDR3 region has the DNA TGTGCCAGCAGCCGCGGCTATGGCTACACCTTC. The encoded protein is CASSRGYGYTF. The full variable domain, completed using reference TRBV7-9 and TRBJ1-2, is DTGVSQNPRHKITKRGQNVTFRCDPISEHNRLYWYRQTLGQGPEFLTYFQNEAQLEKSRLLSDRFSAERPKGSFSTLEIQRTEQGDSAMYLCASSRGYGYTFGSGTRLTVV.

This clonotype was seen a few times. CDR3 in amino acids: CASSLQSPFHTDTQYF. The CDR3 region has the DNA TGTGCCAGCAGCCTACAGTCCCCCTTCCACACAGATACGCAGTATTTT. The chain carries TRBV7-9 and TRBJ2-3; D call uncertain. The V and J ends lost 5 bases and 2 bases respectively, with 17 bases between them. There are 16 residues in the CDR3. The germline V gene encodes CDR1 SEHNR and CDR2 FQNEAQ (reference sequence).

This chain connects TRBV6-1 to TRBJ2-5; 10 positions agree with TRBD1. Unmatched junction bases numbered 5, after V lost 2 bases and J lost 2 bases. There are 16 residues in the CDR3. Germline-derived CDR1 and CDR2 are MNHNS and SASEGT. The DNA of the CDR3 is TGTGCCAGCAGTGAAAGGGACAGGGGACGGCAAGAGACCCAGTACTTC. Translation: CASSERDRGRQETQYF.

This clonotype was counted at least ten times. This rearrangement joins TRBV7-9 to TRBJ2-7, with D possibly matching TRBD1 (5 bases). Germline V gene sequence: CDR1 SEHNR, CDR2 FQNEAQ (reference sequence). With 3 bases removed from V and 4 bases from J, the gap between germline ends came to 16 bases. The CDR3 extends over 15 amino acids. CDR3 amino acids: CASSFMDTGSYEQYF. In DNA form, the CDR3 reads TGTGCCAGCAGCTTCATGGACACGGGCTCGTACGAGCAGTACTTC.

The chain joins TRBV7-8 to TRBJ1-3, with 8 bases fitting TRBD1. The V gene end was trimmed by 5 bases and the J gene end by 0 bases; junction bases not matched to a gene: 15. Germline lookup yields CDR1 SGHVS and CDR2 FQNEAQ. CDR3 length: 19 residues. The CDR3 DNA sequence: TGTGCCAGCAGCCTGCTCAACCGGGACAGGCCCAGCTCTGGAAACACCATATATTTT. Amino acids: CASSLLNRDRPSSGNTIYF.

The V gene is TRBV5-5, the J gene TRBJ2-1; D might be TRBD1 or TRBD2, each matching 5 bases. V was clipped by 8 bases and J by 6 bases, with 15 bases between them. Germline V gene sequence: CDR1 SGHKS, CDR2 YYEKEE (reference sequence). This CDR3 is 13 amino acids long. The CDR3 sequence is CARSPGTVNEQFF. CDR3 in DNA: TGTGCCAGGAGCCCCGGGACCGTCAATGAGCAGTTCTTC.

This clonotype was picked up many times. The V and J genes are TRBV11-2 and TRBJ2-3, with 7 bases fitting TRBD2. With 5 bases clipped from V and 4 bases from J, the junction kept 12 bases outside the gene matches. The CDR3 loop spans 16 amino acids. CDR1 is SGHAT and CDR2 is FQNNGV in the germline V gene. This CDR3 is CASSPEPGGSPDTQYF. The CDR3, as DNA: TGTGCCAGCAGCCCAGAGCCCGGCGGGAGCCCAGATACGCAGTATTTT. Based on the CDR3 plus reference TRBV11-2 and TRBJ2-3, the full variable domain is EAGVAQSPRYKIIEKRQSVAFWCNPISGHATLYWYQQILGQGPKLLIQFQNNGVVDDSQLPKDRFSAERLKGVDSTLKIQPAKLEDSAVYLCASSPEPGGSPDTQYFGPGTRLTVL.

This clonotype was observed many times. The chain employs TRBV27 and TRBJ2-1; a weak D match, TRBD1 (6 bases). This CDR3 spans 15 amino acids. Germline CDR1 MNHEY, CDR2 SMNVEV (reference sequence). V was pared by 2 bases and J by 4 bases, with 12 bases between. CDR3 DNA sequence: TGTGCCAGCAGTTTAGGGCAGGGGACGTACAATGAGCAGTTCTTC. Its protein product is CASSLGQGTYNEQFF.

This clonotype was seen only a few times. The chain combines TRBV5-6 with TRBJ1-2, with 7 bases lining up with TRBD1. The germline V gene encodes CDR1 SGHDT and CDR2 YYEEEE. The CDR3 contains 15 residues. The V gene end was trimmed by 4 bases and the J gene end by 3 bases; junction bases not matched to a gene: 9. CDR3 in amino acids: CASSNAGTEDYGYTF. In DNA, the CDR3 is TGTGCCAGCAGCAACGCCGGGACAGAAGACTATGGCTACACCTTC. Filled out from reference TRBV5-6 and TRBJ1-2, the complete variable domain reads DAGVTQSPTHLIKTRGQQVTLRCSPKSGHDTVSWYQQALGQGPQFIFQYYEEEERQRGNFPDRFSGHQFPNYSSELNVNALLLGDSALYLCASSNAGTEDYGYTFGSGTRLTVV.

This clonotype turned up a few times. The rearrangement joins TRBV27 to TRBJ1-1, with 10 bases fitting TRBD1. Per the germline V gene, CDR1 is MNHEY and CDR2 is SMNVEV (reference sequence). V trimming: 7 bases; J trimming: 4 bases; junction bases outside the gene matches: 15. The CDR3 covers 17 residues. The CDR3 region has the DNA TGTGCCAGCACTTCATTTAAGGGACAGGGGTTTAGCACTGAAGCTTTCTTT. Encoded protein: CASTSFKGQGFSTEAFF.

The rearrangement links TRBV6-2 or TRBV6-3 to TRBJ1-6; D is uncertain. V lost 2 bases, J lost 10 bases, and 12 bases lay in between. The CDR3 consists of 14 residues. Germline V lookup: CDR1 MNHEY, CDR2 SVGEGT. CDR3 in DNA: TGTGCCAGCAGTTACGGGCCGTCGGGATCACCCCTCCACTTT. Translating it yields CASSYGPSGSPLHF.

The chain links TRBV3-1 to TRBJ2-7; a weak D match, TRBD1 (7 bases). The germline V gene encodes CDR1 LGHDT and CDR2 YNNKEL (reference sequence). CDR3 length: 15 amino acids. V dropped 3 bases and J dropped 2 bases, with 14 bases sitting between them. The CDR3 DNA follows: TGTGCCAGCAGCCAGGCGGGACAGTCTCCCTACGAGCAGTACTTC. This sequence encodes CASSQAGQSPYEQYF.

In its sample, this clonotype was seen a few times. The genes are TRBV20-1 and TRBJ2-1, with D perhaps assigned TRBD1 or TRBD2 (5 bases each). Germline values: CDR1 DFQATT, CDR2 SNEGSKA (reference sequence). The ends were cut back, 6 bases at V and 4 bases at J, with 19 bases in the middle. The CDR3 is 15 amino acids. The CDR3 sequence is CSAIPGTSVYNEQFF. CDR3 DNA sequence: TGCAGTGCGATCCCCGGGACCTCAGTTTACAATGAGCAGTTCTTC.

The table lists this clonotype with a few counts. V and J are TRBV6-4 and TRBJ2-3; 7 bases line up with TRBD2. The CDR3 consists of 17 residues. With 2 bases clipped from V and 0 bases from J, the junction kept 8 bases outside the gene matches. The V gene's germline CDR1 is MRHNA and CDR2 SNTAGT. CDR3 loop: CASSDLSSGTSTDTQYF. CDR3 sequence (DNA): TGTGCCAGCAGTGACCTATCTAGCGGTACTAGCACAGATACGCAGTATTTT.